The present entry profiles one T cell receptor (beta chain) with its context. Its antigen is undetermined. Once cultured for 10 to 11 days, the cells underwent separation to obtain CD4+ T cells. These data are taken from a study of vaccination effects on CD4 cells after COVID-19. Sequenced by immunoSEQ multiplex PCR; TCRdb stores in-frame clones only, minus some. The sample has approximately 46,000 clones; around 76% are singletons. This CDR3 has 15 residues. The germline gives CDR1 SGHTS, CDR2 YDEGEE. The ends were cut back, 2 bases at V and 6 bases at J, with 12 bases in the middle. J is TRBJ1-6 and V is TRBV5-8, with D perhaps TRBD1 (6 bases). The TCR was taken from a human donor who had a prior SARS-CoV-2 infection. This specimen consisted of CD4+ T cells from PBMCs cultured without peptide, obtained before COVID-19 vaccination. The CDR3 protein is CASSLTGHSNSPLHF. The CDR3 nucleotides read TGTGCCAGCAGCTTAACGGGACATAGTAATTCACCCCTCCACTTT. The entire variable domain, with the rest obtained from reference TRBV5-8 and TRBJ1-6, is as follows: EAGVTQSPTHLIKTRGQQATLRCSPISGHTSVYWYQQALGLGLQFLLWYDEGEERNRGNFPPRFSGRQFPNYSSELNVNALELEDSALYLCASSLTGHSNSPLHFGNGTRLTVT.